This T cell receptor beta chain was observed in a study of blood T cell repertoires in COVID-19. Study-level information: Some COVID-19 samples were acute and others convalescent; all came from the United States, Italy and Spain. The cDNA or gDNA used as material had been derived from T cells, B-cell-depleted T cells, or PBMCs.

The CDR3 has 16 amino acids. Germline V lookup: CDR1 SGHNT, CDR2 YENEEA. The germline V and J ends were trimmed by 1 base and 0 bases, with 11 bases remaining between them. Per the study methods: The authors estimated nucleated cell counts from reference gene primer amplification. Some clones are missing from TCRdb's copy, which holds only in-frame ones; the method was immunoSEQ multiplex PCR. V and J calls and clone size follow that table, whereas D and trimming were derived from the DNA. This table holds 150,000 to 200,000 clones, around 90% found once. Specimen: peripheral blood. This receptor was identified in a human donor in a cohort sampled during active COVID-19. V is TRBV11-3 and J is TRBJ2-3; TRBD1 is a possible D gene (6 bases). This CDR3 is CASSLGGQPSTDTQYF. The CDR3 nucleotides read TGTGCCAGCAGCTTAGGAGGACAGCCTAGCACAGATACGCAGTATTTT.